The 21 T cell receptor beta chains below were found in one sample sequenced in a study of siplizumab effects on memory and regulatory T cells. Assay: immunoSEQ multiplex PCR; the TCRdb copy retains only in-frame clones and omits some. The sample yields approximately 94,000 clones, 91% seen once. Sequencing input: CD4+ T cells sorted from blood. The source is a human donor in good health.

The CDR3 reads CASSLGARTYEQYF. For the CDR3, the DNA is TGTGCCAGCAGTCTCGGGGCTAGAACCTACGAGCAGTACTTC. V is TRBV14 and J is TRBJ2-7; D is tentatively TRBD1 or TRBD2 (5 bases each). This CDR3 comprises 14 residues. Deletions cut 6 bases from V and 2 bases from J, with 14 bases between. Germline V gene lookup returns CDR1 SGHDN and CDR2 FVKESK.

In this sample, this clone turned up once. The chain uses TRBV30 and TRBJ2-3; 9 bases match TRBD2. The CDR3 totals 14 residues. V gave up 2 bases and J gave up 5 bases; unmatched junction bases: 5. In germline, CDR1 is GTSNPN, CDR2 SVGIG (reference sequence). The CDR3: CAWSRSGGRDTQYF. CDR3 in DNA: TGTGCCTGGAGTAGGAGCGGGGGGAGAGATACGCAGTATTTT.

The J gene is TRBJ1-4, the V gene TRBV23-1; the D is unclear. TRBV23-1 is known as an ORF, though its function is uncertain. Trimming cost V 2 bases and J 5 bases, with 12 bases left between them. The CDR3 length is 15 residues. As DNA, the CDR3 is TGCGCCAGCAGTCAAGGCGGTGCTTCCAATGAAAAACTGTTTTTT. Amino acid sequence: CASSQGGASNEKLFF.

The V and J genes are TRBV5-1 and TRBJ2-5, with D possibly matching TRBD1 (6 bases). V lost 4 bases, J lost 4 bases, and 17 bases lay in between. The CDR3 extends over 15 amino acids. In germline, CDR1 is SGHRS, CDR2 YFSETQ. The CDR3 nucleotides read TGCGCCAGCAGCCAATTACAGGGTCAACGAGAGACCCAGTACTTC. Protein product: CASSQLQGQRETQYF.

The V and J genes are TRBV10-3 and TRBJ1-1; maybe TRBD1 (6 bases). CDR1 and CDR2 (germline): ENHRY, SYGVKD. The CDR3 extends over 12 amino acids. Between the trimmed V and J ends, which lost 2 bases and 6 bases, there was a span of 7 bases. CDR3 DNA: TGTGCCATCAGTGAGGGGACATCTGAAGCTTTCTTT. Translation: CAISEGTSEAFF.

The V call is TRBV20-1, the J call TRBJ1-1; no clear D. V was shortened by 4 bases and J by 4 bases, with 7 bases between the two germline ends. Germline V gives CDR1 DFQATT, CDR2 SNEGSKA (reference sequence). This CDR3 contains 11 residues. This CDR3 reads CSAIWGTEAFF. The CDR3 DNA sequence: TGCAGTGCTATATGGGGCACTGAAGCTTTCTTT.

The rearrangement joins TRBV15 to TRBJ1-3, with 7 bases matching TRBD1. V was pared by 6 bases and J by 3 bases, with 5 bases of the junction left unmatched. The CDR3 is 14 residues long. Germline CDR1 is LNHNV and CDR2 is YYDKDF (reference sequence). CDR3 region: CATRARGGGNTIYF. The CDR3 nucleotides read TGTGCCACCAGAGCCAGGGGGGGTGGAAACACCATATATTTT. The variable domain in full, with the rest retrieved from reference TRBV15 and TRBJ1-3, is DAMVIQNPRYQVTQFGKPVTLSCSQTLNHNVMYWYQQKSSQAPKLLFHYYDKDFNNEADTPDNFQSRRPNTSFCFLDIRSPGLGDTAMYLCATRARGGGNTIYFGEGSWLTVV.

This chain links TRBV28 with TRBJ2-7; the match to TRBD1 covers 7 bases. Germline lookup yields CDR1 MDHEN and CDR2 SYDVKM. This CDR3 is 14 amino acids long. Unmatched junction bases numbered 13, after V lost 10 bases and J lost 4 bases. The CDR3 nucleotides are TGTGCCACCTTGACAGGGCTCGGACTTTACGAGCAGTACTTC. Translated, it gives CATLTGLGLYEQYF.

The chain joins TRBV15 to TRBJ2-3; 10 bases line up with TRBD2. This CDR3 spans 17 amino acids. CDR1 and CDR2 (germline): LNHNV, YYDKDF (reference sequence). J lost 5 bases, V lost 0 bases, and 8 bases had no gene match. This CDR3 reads CATSRDWLAGEIDTQYF. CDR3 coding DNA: TGTGCCACCAGCAGAGATTGGCTAGCGGGGGAAATAGATACGCAGTATTTT. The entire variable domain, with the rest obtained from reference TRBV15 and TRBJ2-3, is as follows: DAMVIQNPRYQVTQFGKPVTLSCSQTLNHNVMYWYQQKSSQAPKLLFHYYDKDFNNEADTPDNFQSRRPNTSFCFLDIRSPGLGDTAMYLCATSRDWLAGEIDTQYFGPGTRLTVL.

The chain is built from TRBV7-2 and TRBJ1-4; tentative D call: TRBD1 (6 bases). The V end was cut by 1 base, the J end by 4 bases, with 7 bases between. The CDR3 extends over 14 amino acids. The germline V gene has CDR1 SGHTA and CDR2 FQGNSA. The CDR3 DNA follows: TGTGCCAGCAGCTTAGACAGGGTTAATGAAAAACTGTTTTTT. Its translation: CASSLDRVNEKLFF.

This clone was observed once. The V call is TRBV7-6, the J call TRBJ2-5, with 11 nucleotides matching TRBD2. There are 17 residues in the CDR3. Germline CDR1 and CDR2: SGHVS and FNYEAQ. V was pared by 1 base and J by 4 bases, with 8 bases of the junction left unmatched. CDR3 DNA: TGTGCCAGCAGCTTAGGTTTTAGCGGGGGGGCCGGAGAGACCCAGTACTTC. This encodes CASSLGFSGGAGETQYF.

The CDR3 sequence: CASSPPGLSSYEQYF. CDR3 bases: TGTGCCAGCTCACCACCCGGATTAAGCTCCTACGAGCAGTACTTC. The chain recombines TRBV18 with TRBJ2-7; D not certain. This CDR3 comprises 15 residues. V lost 0 bases, J lost 0 bases, and 9 bases lay in between. From germline, CDR1 is KGHSH and CDR2 LQKENI.

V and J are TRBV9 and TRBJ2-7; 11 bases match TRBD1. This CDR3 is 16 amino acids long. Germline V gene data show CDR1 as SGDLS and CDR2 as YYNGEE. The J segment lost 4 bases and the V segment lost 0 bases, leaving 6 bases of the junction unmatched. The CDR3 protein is CASSVDSGQGAYEQYF. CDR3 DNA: TGTGCCAGCAGCGTAGATTCAGGACAGGGGGCATACGAGCAGTACTTC.

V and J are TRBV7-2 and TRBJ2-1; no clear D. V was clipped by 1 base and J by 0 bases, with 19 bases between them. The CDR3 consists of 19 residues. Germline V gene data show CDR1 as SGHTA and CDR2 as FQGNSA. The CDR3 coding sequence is TGTGCCAGCAGCTTAGTCTTCTCGACCGCTGATAGCTCCTACAATGAGCAGTTCTTC. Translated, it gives CASSLVFSTADSSYNEQFF.

The CDR3 region is CAMSIRSRDRVQGNNQPQHF. Here the CDR3 DNA reads TGCGCCATGTCAATCCGGTCCCGGGACAGGGTCCAGGGGAACAATCAGCCCCAGCATTTT. The genes are TRBV10-2 and TRBJ1-5; 9 bases line up with TRBD1. Germline values: CDR1 WSHSY, CDR2 SAAADI. The V segment lost 10 bases and the J segment 3 bases; nucleotides outside the gene matches: 25. This CDR3 contains 20 residues.

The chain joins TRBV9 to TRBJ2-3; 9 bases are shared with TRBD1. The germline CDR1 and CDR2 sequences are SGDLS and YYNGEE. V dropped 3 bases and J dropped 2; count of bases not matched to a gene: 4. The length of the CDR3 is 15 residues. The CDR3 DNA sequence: TGTGCCAGCAGCGACAGGGGGCGCTTCACAGATACGCAGTATTTT. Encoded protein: CASSDRGRFTDTQYF.

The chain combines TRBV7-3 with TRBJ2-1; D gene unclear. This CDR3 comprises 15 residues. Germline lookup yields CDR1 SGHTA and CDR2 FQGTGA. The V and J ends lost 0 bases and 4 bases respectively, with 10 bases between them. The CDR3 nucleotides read TGTGCCAGCAGCTTAACGTGGGCTTCTTACAATGAGCAGTTCTTC. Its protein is CASSLTWASYNEQFF.

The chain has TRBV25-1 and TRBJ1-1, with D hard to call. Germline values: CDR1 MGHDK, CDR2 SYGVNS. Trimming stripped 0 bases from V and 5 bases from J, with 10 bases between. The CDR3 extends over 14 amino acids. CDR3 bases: TGTGCCAGCAGTGAATATATAGTGGGGACTGAAGCTTTCTTT. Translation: CASSEYIVGTEAFF.

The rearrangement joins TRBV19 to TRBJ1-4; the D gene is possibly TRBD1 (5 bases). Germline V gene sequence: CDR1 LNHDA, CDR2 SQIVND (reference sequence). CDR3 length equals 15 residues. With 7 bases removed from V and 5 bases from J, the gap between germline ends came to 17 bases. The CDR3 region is CASTPQSGKNEKLFF. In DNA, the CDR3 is TGTGCCAGTACCCCACAGTCAGGGAAAAATGAAAAACTGTTTTTT.

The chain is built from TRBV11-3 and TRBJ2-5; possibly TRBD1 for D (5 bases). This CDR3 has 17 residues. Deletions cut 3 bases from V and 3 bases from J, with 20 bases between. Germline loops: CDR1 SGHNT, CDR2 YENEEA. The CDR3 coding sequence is TGTGCCAGCAGCTTTACCCTTCCAGGGTTTGGGGAAGAGACCCAGTACTTC. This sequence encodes CASSFTLPGFGEETQYF.

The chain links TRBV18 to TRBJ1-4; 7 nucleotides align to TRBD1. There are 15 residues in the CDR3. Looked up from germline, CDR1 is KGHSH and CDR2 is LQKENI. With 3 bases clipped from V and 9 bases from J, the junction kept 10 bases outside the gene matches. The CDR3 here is CASSPIDGTEKKLFF. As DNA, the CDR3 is TGTGCCAGCTCACCTATCGACGGGACAGAGAAAAAACTGTTTTTT.